This is a list of T cell receptor beta chains from one sample in a study of STAT5B mutations in CD4+ large granular lymphocyte leukemia. Data came from immunoSEQ multiplex PCR; TCRdb stores just in-frame clones and leaves some out. The repertoire holds about 40,000 clones, with roughly 79% as singletons. The sequenced sample consisted of CD4+ T cells from blood buffy coats. The receptors stem from a human donor in good health. Each CDR3 is given with its conserved first and last residue. Each record gives: J gene, V gene, CDR3 length, D gene, clone size, CDR3 DNA, CDR3 protein. The D gene is left open where the match is weak. Size tells how often a clone was seen (once, few, many) or the class of an expanded clone, and some rows leave it out.

j_call: TRBJ2-7
v_call: TRBV9
cdr3_length: 18
d_call: .
clone_size: .
cdr3_nt: TGTGCCAGCAGCGGCGGTCCTGCCAAGGGACTGGGATCGCACGAGCAGTACTTC
cdr3_aa: CASSGGPAKGLGSHEQYF

j_call: TRBJ1-1
v_call: TRBV6-5
cdr3_length: 13
d_call: .
clone_size: .
cdr3_nt: TGTGCCAGCAGGAGAGGGGTGGGTACTGAAGCTTTCTTT
cdr3_aa: CASRRGVGTEAFF

j_call: TRBJ2-7
v_call: TRBV19
cdr3_length: 14
d_call: TRBD2
clone_size: few
cdr3_nt: TGTGCCAGTAGTATCGGACTAGCCCCCTACGAGCAGTACTTC
cdr3_aa: CASSIGLAPYEQYF

j_call: TRBJ2-5
v_call: TRBV2
cdr3_length: 11
d_call: .
clone_size: .
cdr3_nt: TGTGCCAGCAGTGACGAAGAGACCCAGTACTTC
cdr3_aa: CASSDEETQYF

j_call: TRBJ1-6
v_call: TRBV19
cdr3_length: 17
d_call: TRBD1
clone_size: .
cdr3_nt: TGTGCCAGTAGTATAGAGTCTTGGACAGGGACTAATTCACCCCTCCACTTT
cdr3_aa: CASSIESWTGTNSPLHF

j_call: TRBJ1-2
v_call: TRBV27
cdr3_length: 14
d_call: TRBD1
clone_size: .
cdr3_nt: TGTGCCAACAGTTCGTGGACAGGGGGCAGCAGCTACACCTTC
cdr3_aa: CANSSWTGGSSYTF

j_call: TRBJ2-5
v_call: TRBV4-1
cdr3_length: 15
d_call: .
clone_size: .
cdr3_nt: TGCGCCAGCCACTCCGGCGGGACATCACAAGAGACCCAGTACTTC
cdr3_aa: CASHSGGTSQETQYF

j_call: TRBJ1-3
v_call: TRBV28
cdr3_length: 16
d_call: .
clone_size: .
cdr3_nt: TGTGCCAGCAGTGCGACAGGTCTGGTCTCTGGAAACACCATATATTTT
cdr3_aa: CASSATGLVSGNTIYF

j_call: TRBJ2-7
v_call: TRBV29-1
cdr3_length: 16
d_call: .
clone_size: .
cdr3_nt: TGCAGCGCCTTACTCCGAGATCAATCAGGGGCCTACGAGCAGTACTTC
cdr3_aa: CSALLRDQSGAYEQYF

j_call: TRBJ2-1
v_call: TRBV9
cdr3_length: 15
d_call: .
clone_size: once
cdr3_nt: TGTGCCAGCAGCGCCGCCCCGTTGAATTACAATGAGCAGTTCTTC
cdr3_aa: CASSAAPLNYNEQFF

j_call: TRBJ2-7
v_call: TRBV30
cdr3_length: 17
d_call: .
clone_size: .
cdr3_nt: TGTGCCTGGAGCGTCCACACCGGCCGGAGGGGTTCCTACGAGCAGTACTTC
cdr3_aa: CAWSVHTGRRGSYEQYF

j_call: TRBJ1-4
v_call: TRBV6-6
cdr3_length: 13
d_call: .
clone_size: few
cdr3_nt: TGTGCCAGCAGGCCTCCCGATCCGCAAAAACTGTTTTTT
cdr3_aa: CASRPPDPQKLFF

j_call: TRBJ2-1
v_call: TRBV30
cdr3_length: 18
d_call: TRBD2
clone_size: .
cdr3_nt: TGTGCCTGGAGTCTCGAATGGAGCGGGGGCCTCTCCTACAATGAGCAGTTCTTC
cdr3_aa: CAWSLEWSGGLSYNEQFF

j_call: TRBJ2-5
v_call: TRBV29-1
cdr3_length: 13
d_call: .
clone_size: .
cdr3_nt: TGCAGCGTTGTTCGGGGGTACCAAGAGACCCAGTACTTC
cdr3_aa: CSVVRGYQETQYF

j_call: TRBJ1-1
v_call: TRBV30
cdr3_length: 11
d_call: .
clone_size: .
cdr3_nt: TGTGCCTGTTCCGTTTATGGTGAAGCTTTCTTT
cdr3_aa: CACSVYGEAFF

j_call: TRBJ2-7
v_call: TRBV5-1
cdr3_length: 14
d_call: TRBD1
clone_size: .
cdr3_nt: TGCGCCAGCAGCTTCGACAGGGGGTCCTACGAGCAGTACTTC
cdr3_aa: CASSFDRGSYEQYF

j_call: TRBJ2-7
v_call: TRBV12-5
cdr3_length: 17
d_call: .
clone_size: .
cdr3_nt: TGTGCTAGTGGTTTGGCCTCAGTCGGGACGGGCGACTACGAGCAGTACTTC
cdr3_aa: CASGLASVGTGDYEQYF

j_call: TRBJ1-5
v_call: TRBV2
cdr3_length: 14
d_call: .
clone_size: few
cdr3_nt: TGTGCCAGCAGTGATTCTGGGAGCAATCAGCCCCAGCATTTT
cdr3_aa: CASSDSGSNQPQHF

j_call: TRBJ2-2
v_call: TRBV6-6
cdr3_length: 15
d_call: TRBD2
clone_size: .
cdr3_nt: TGTGCCAGCAGCCAGAGCGGGACCAACACCGGGGAGCTGTTTTTT
cdr3_aa: CASSQSGTNTGELFF

j_call: TRBJ1-5
v_call: TRBV19
cdr3_length: 14
d_call: .
clone_size: .
cdr3_nt: TGTGCCAGTAGTATTCGGGGGGCTGAACAGCCCCAGCATTTT
cdr3_aa: CASSIRGAEQPQHF

j_call: TRBJ2-2
v_call: TRBV29-1
cdr3_length: 14
d_call: .
clone_size: .
cdr3_nt: TGCAGCGTTGAAAGCAGGGGAGGACCCGGGGAGCTGTTTTTT
cdr3_aa: CSVESRGGPGELFF

j_call: TRBJ1-1
v_call: TRBV4-1
cdr3_length: 14
d_call: TRBD1
clone_size: .
cdr3_nt: TGCGCCAGCAGCTTGGGAGACAGGGACACTGAAGCTTTCTTT
cdr3_aa: CASSLGDRDTEAFF

j_call: TRBJ1-1
v_call: TRBV11-2
cdr3_length: 15
d_call: .
clone_size: .
cdr3_nt: TGTGCCAGCAGCTTAGCCCGGTTAGGGAACACTGAAGCTTTCTTT
cdr3_aa: CASSLARLGNTEAFF

j_call: TRBJ2-7
v_call: TRBV7-9
cdr3_length: 13
d_call: TRBD2
clone_size: .
cdr3_nt: TGTGCCAGCAGCTCGGCGGGGGGCTACGAGCAGTACTTC
cdr3_aa: CASSSAGGYEQYF

j_call: TRBJ2-5
v_call: TRBV6-5
cdr3_length: 16
d_call: TRBD2
clone_size: few
cdr3_nt: TGTGCCAGCAGTTACGAGTTAGCGGGGGGTTTAGAGACCCAGTACTTC
cdr3_aa: CASSYELAGGLETQYF

j_call: TRBJ2-7
v_call: TRBV18
cdr3_length: 16
d_call: .
clone_size: .
cdr3_nt: TGTGCCAGCTCCACCGGCGGCAGGGAGCGTCCCTTCGAGCAGTACTTC
cdr3_aa: CASSTGGRERPFEQYF

j_call: TRBJ1-3
v_call: TRBV2
cdr3_length: 15
d_call: .
clone_size: .
cdr3_nt: TGTGCCAGCAGTCCAACATCACTCTCTGGAAACACCATATATTTT
cdr3_aa: CASSPTSLSGNTIYF

j_call: TRBJ1-6
v_call: TRBV6-5
cdr3_length: 16
d_call: .
clone_size: once
cdr3_nt: TGTGCCAGCAGTTACTCCAGACAGTTCTATAATTCACCCCTCCACTTT
cdr3_aa: CASSYSRQFYNSPLHF

j_call: TRBJ1-2
v_call: TRBV19
cdr3_length: 15
d_call: .
clone_size: .
cdr3_nt: TGTGCCAGTAGTTCCCGGACAGCCAGAATCTATGGCTACACCTTC
cdr3_aa: CASSSRTARIYGYTF

j_call: TRBJ2-7
v_call: TRBV9
cdr3_length: 17
d_call: TRBD2
clone_size: .
cdr3_nt: TGTGCCAGCAGCGTAGGTATAGGGGCTAGCGGGACTTACGAGCAGTACTTC
cdr3_aa: CASSVGIGASGTYEQYF

j_call: TRBJ2-5
v_call: TRBV19
cdr3_length: 12
d_call: .
clone_size: once
cdr3_nt: TGTGCCAGTAGTCCCCGCGACAGGACCCAGTACTTC
cdr3_aa: CASSPRDRTQYF

j_call: TRBJ1-1
v_call: TRBV29-1
cdr3_length: 12
d_call: .
clone_size: few
cdr3_nt: TGCACCACAGCCTGGGGGTCGGGTGAAGCTTTCTTT
cdr3_aa: CTTAWGSGEAFF

j_call: TRBJ2-7
v_call: TRBV9
cdr3_length: 13
d_call: .
clone_size: .
cdr3_nt: TGTGCCAGCAGCCTACAGGACGGCTACGAGCAGTACTTC
cdr3_aa: CASSLQDGYEQYF

j_call: TRBJ1-6
v_call: TRBV7-3
cdr3_length: 14
d_call: .
clone_size: once
cdr3_nt: TGTGCCAGCAGCCTTTCAGGGTATAATTCACCCCTCCACTTT
cdr3_aa: CASSLSGYNSPLHF

j_call: TRBJ2-3
v_call: TRBV7-3
cdr3_length: 14
d_call: .
clone_size: .
cdr3_nt: TGTGCCAGCAGCCGGGACAAGTCCACAGATACGCAGTATTTT
cdr3_aa: CASSRDKSTDTQYF